This T cell receptor beta chain was sequenced during a study of TIL therapy for anti-PD-1-resistant metastatic lung cancer. Study information: Most patients had lung adenocarcinoma; a handful of tumors were EGFR-mutant, two ALK-rearranged; half smoked currently or formerly. Tumors carried a median about 1.6 non-synonymous mutations per megabase.

Germline values: CDR1 LNHDA, CDR2 SQIVND (reference sequence). Trimming pared 3 bases from V and 0 bases from J, leaving 9 bases between. CDR3 length equals 15 residues. Time point: pre-treatment sample, taken before nivolumab and TIL therapy. Enrollment ran from October 2017 to early 2020. This was the immunoSEQ v3 assay. Libraries were sequenced to 2 million to 2.5 million read pairs (survey) or about 5-6.5 million (deep). Libraries were prepared by immunoSEQ multiplex PCR; TCRdb keeps only in-frame clonotypes and omits some of them. The table has some 37,000 clones, around 70% seen once. The TCR comes from a person aged 25-79 years with non-small cell lung cancer. Sequenced here: blood, sampled at baseline. The chain links TRBV19 to TRBJ2-1, with D unresolved. The CDR3 sequence: CASSMDRSSYNEQFF. In DNA, the CDR3 is TGTGCCAGTAGTATGGACCGGAGCTCCTACAATGAGCAGTTCTTC.